This T cell receptor beta chain was recovered during a study of identical twins. Study-wide results and limits: Weaker excess sharing between twins was seen in beta out-of-frame sequences.

Remarks on this clonotype: What it binds is unknown.

The CDR3 is made up of 15 amino acids. The V end lost 6 bases, the J end lost 5 bases, and 19 bases lay between the germline ends. Germline V gene sequence: CDR1 SNHLY, CDR2 FYNNEI. A universal primer site was created by template switching, with the cDNA bearing unique molecular identifiers. TCRdb independently ran MiXCR on the 5' RACE reads; one entry per CDR3 protein. The data show a few hundred thousand distinct CDR3 sequences, with about 13% seen just once and 4% to 5% held by the top ten. The data also belong to a second study, concerning yellow fever vaccine responses in identical twins.

This TCR was recovered from a woman younger than 35 in good health. Sample: memory (CD45RO+) T cells sorted from blood. This chain connects TRBV2 to TRBJ2-5; D perhaps matches TRBD2 (5 bases). CDR3 protein: CASRPGTPSVETQYF. For the CDR3, the DNA is TGTGCCAGCAGACCGGGAACCCCAAGCGTGGAGACCCAGTACTTC.